The sequence of this T cell receptor (beta chain) was determined in a study of T cell changes during pregnancy in multiple sclerosis. The method was immunoSEQ multiplex PCR; TCRdb's version includes in-frame clones alone and lacks a portion of them. The repertoire holds about 39,000 clones, approximately 90% seen once, with 26% in the top ten. Germline V gene sequence: CDR1 SGHDN, CDR2 FVKESK. Trimming removed 4 bases from V and 9 bases from J, with 10 bases in between. The CDR3 spans 12 residues. The material was CD8+ T cells from peripheral blood mononuclear cells, obtained before pregnancy. This rearrangement joins TRBV14 to TRBJ2-1; maybe TRBD2 (5 bases). The origin of this receptor is a female donor with multiple sclerosis, enrolled in a pregnancy study. The CDR3 nucleotides are TGTGCCAGCAGCCCATATCGGGGTGAGCAGTTCTTC. Its protein is CASSPYRGEQFF. The full variable domain, completed using reference TRBV14 and TRBJ2-1, is EAGVTQFPSHSVIEKGQTVTLRCDPISGHDNLYWYRRVMGKEIKFLLHFVKESKQDESGMPNNRFLAERTGGTYSTLKVQPAELEDSGVYFCASSPYRGEQFFGPGTRLTVL.